This is a list of T cell receptor beta chains from one sample in a study of spatial heterogeneity in lung cancer. One entry per CDR3 protein, called by TCRdb with MiXCR from the 5' RACE reads. The data show about 110,000 distinct CDR3 sequences, approximately 10% seen once. The sequencing here drew on PBMCs, taken at follow-up. Receptors originate from a female donor with early-stage non-small cell lung cancer. Each CDR3 is given with its conserved first and last residue. Each record gives: clone size, V gene, D gene, J gene, CDR3 protein, CDR3 DNA. D genes are given only for firm matches. Not every row has a clone size; where given, it reads once, few, many or a size class.

many	TRBV29-1	TRBD2	TRBJ2-2	CSVTETLAGGNTGELFF	TGCAGCGTAACCGAAACCTTAGCGGGAGGGAACACCGGGGAGCTGTTTTTT
many	TRBV11-2	NA	TRBJ2-2	CASSLDLRDTGELFF	TGTGCCAGCAGCTTAGATTTGAGGGACACCGGGGAGCTGTTTTTT
NA	TRBV2	NA	TRBJ2-1	CASKGPSYNEQFF	TGTGCCAGCAAGGGACCCTCCTACAATGAGCAGTTCTTC
NA	TRBV19	TRBD1	TRBJ1-5	CASSKDRGANQPQHF	TGTGCCAGTAGTAAGGACAGGGGGGCCAATCAGCCCCAGCATTTT
NA	TRBV7-8	NA	TRBJ2-3	CASSLALGGGDTQYF	TGTGCCAGCAGCTTAGCGTTGGGCGGAGGAGATACGCAGTATTTT
few	TRBV3-1	TRBD2	TRBJ2-2	CASSQGWRERAGELFF	TGTGCCAGCAGCCAAGGTTGGCGGGAGCGGGCCGGGGAGCTGTTTTTT
NA	TRBV6-2/TRBV6-3	NA	TRBJ1-5	CASSSVGPSGQPQHF	TGTGCCAGCAGTTCCGTCGGGCCATCTGGGCAGCCCCAGCATTTT
few	TRBV6-2/TRBV6-3	NA	TRBJ1-1	CASSYSPGREAFF	TGTGCCAGCAGTTACTCACCGGGCCGAGAAGCTTTCTTT
few	TRBV20-1	NA	TRBJ2-7	CSAQRRHENTYEQYF	TGCAGTGCCCAGCGGAGGCACGAGAACACCTACGAGCAGTACTTC
NA	TRBV7-9	NA	TRBJ1-2	CASSPGDWFYGYTF	TGTGCCAGCAGCCCAGGCGACTGGTTCTATGGCTACACCTTC
many	TRBV20-1	NA	TRBJ1-4	CSARDRGGRGEKLFF	TGCAGTGCTAGAGATCGAGGGGGGCGCGGAGAAAAACTGTTTTTT
NA	TRBV3-1	NA	TRBJ2-7	CASSQVGFSHEQYF	TGTGCCAGCAGCCAAGTGGGATTCTCCCACGAGCAGTACTTC
few	TRBV10-3	NA	TRBJ1-5	CAIRGDIDQPQHF	TGTGCCATCAGAGGGGACATAGATCAGCCCCAGCATTTT
many	TRBV19	NA	TRBJ1-5	CASRIIWRGLNQPQHF	TGTGCCAGTAGGATAATCTGGAGGGGTCTTAATCAGCCCCAGCATTTT
few	TRBV30	NA	TRBJ1-2	CAWRDGTYGYTF	TGTGCCTGGAGGGACGGTACCTATGGCTACACCTTC
NA	TRBV27	NA	TRBJ2-2	CASSLGHGLQDTGELFF	TGTGCCAGCAGTTTAGGACACGGCCTTCAGGACACCGGGGAGCTGTTTTTT
NA	TRBV20-1	NA	TRBJ2-7	CSARDVSYEQYF	TGCAGTGCTAGAGATGTCTCCTACGAGCAGTACTTC
few	TRBV2	NA	TRBJ2-7	CASSDGGLPQVQYF	TGTGCCAGCAGTGACGGGGGACTCCCCCAGGTGCAGTACTTC
few	TRBV6-2/TRBV6-3	NA	TRBJ2-5	CASSRPGRQETQYF	TGTGCCAGCAGCCGACCGGGACGGCAAGAGACCCAGTACTTC
NA	TRBV29-1	NA	TRBJ2-3	CSVRGTADTQYF	TGCAGCGTGAGGGGGACCGCAGATACGCAGTATTTT
NA	TRBV6-6	TRBD1	TRBJ2-7	CASRDGTVSYEQYF	TGTGCCAGCAGGGACGGGACAGTAAGCTACGAGCAGTACTTC
NA	TRBV9	NA	TRBJ1-1	CASSAGPGASTEAFF	TGTGCCAGCAGCGCTGGTCCCGGGGCAAGCACTGAAGCTTTCTTT
NA	TRBV12-3/TRBV12-4	NA	TRBJ1-3	CASTPWGNTIYF	TGTGCCAGCACCCCGTGGGGTAACACCATATATTTT
few	TRBV10-1	TRBD1	TRBJ2-2	CASGQGDTGELFF	TGCGCCAGCGGACAGGGCGACACCGGGGAGCTGTTTTTT
few	TRBV2	NA	TRBJ2-7	CASSEAGGGGFEQYF	TGTGCCAGCAGTGAAGCCGGAGGGGGAGGCTTCGAGCAGTACTTC
few	TRBV18	TRBD1	TRBJ1-2	CASSPTRDRVNYGYTF	TGTGCCAGCTCACCCACCAGGGACAGGGTGAACTATGGCTACACCTTC
NA	TRBV4-1	TRBD2	TRBJ2-1	CASTLLAGANEQFF	TGCGCCAGCACCCTACTAGCGGGAGCCAATGAGCAGTTCTTC
few	TRBV10-2	TRBD1	TRBJ1-5	CASSDRASPQHF	TGCGCCAGTTCAGACAGGGCCAGCCCCCAGCATTTT
few	TRBV12-3/TRBV12-4	TRBD1	TRBJ1-4	CASRTGAEKLFF	TGTGCCAGCAGAACAGGGGCCGAAAAACTGTTTTTT
many	TRBV29-1	TRBD1	TRBJ2-7	CSVKFSGQGTYEQYF	TGCAGCGTGAAATTCTCGGGACAGGGGACCTACGAGCAGTACTTC
NA	TRBV29-1	TRBD2	TRBJ2-3	CSVRAGLTDTQYF	TGCAGCGTACGAGCGGGGCTCACAGATACGCAGTATTTT
many	TRBV28	TRBD1	TRBJ2-1	CASSLRVGTGVNEQFF	TGTGCCAGCAGTTTAAGGGTCGGGACAGGGGTCAATGAGCAGTTCTTC
few	TRBV7-2	NA	TRBJ1-6	CASSLSRPGYNSPLHF	TGTGCCAGCAGCTTAAGCCGCCCAGGGTATAATTCACCCCTCCACTTT
NA	TRBV2	TRBD1	TRBJ1-5	CASSVHQGAGQPQHF	TGTGCCAGCAGTGTACATCAGGGGGCCGGTCAGCCCCAGCATTTT
few	TRBV10-1	TRBD1	TRBJ2-7	CASSDGQGASYEQYF	TGCGCCAGCAGTGATGGACAGGGGGCTTCCTACGAGCAGTACTTC
NA	TRBV15	NA	TRBJ2-2	CATSRRGDKGPPGELFF	TGTGCCACCAGCAGGAGGGGGGACAAGGGGCCACCCGGGGAGCTGTTTTTT
many	TRBV27	TRBD1	TRBJ2-7	CASSFGTVHEQYF	TGTGCCAGCAGTTTCGGGACAGTCCACGAGCAGTACTTC
few	TRBV4-1	TRBD1	TRBJ2-7	CASRDRDRGTEQYF	TGCGCCAGCAGAGACAGGGACAGGGGTACCGAGCAGTACTTC
few	TRBV18	NA	TRBJ1-4	CASSPVGEKLFF	TGTGCCAGCTCACCAGTGGGGGAAAAACTGTTTTTT
many	TRBV9	TRBD2	TRBJ2-1	CASSPLGFGGSTYNEQFF	TGTGCCAGCAGCCCCCTTGGTTTTGGCGGGAGCACCTACAATGAGCAGTTCTTC
NA	TRBV20-1	TRBD1	TRBJ2-7	CSALQGVTYEQYF	TGCAGTGCGTTACAGGGGGTTACCTACGAGCAGTACTTC
few	TRBV10-3	NA	TRBJ2-3	CAIAGGITDTQYF	TGTGCCATCGCCGGCGGGATCACAGATACGCAGTATTTT
few	TRBV5-4	TRBD2	TRBJ2-2	CASSSATSGRATGELFF	TGTGCCAGCAGCTCCGCGACTAGCGGGAGGGCGACCGGGGAGCTGTTTTTT
medium-sized	TRBV25-1	NA	TRBJ2-2	CASSGPLGFTGELFF	TGTGCCAGCAGTGGCCCTCTCGGATTCACCGGGGAGCTGTTTTTT
NA	TRBV6-6	TRBD2	TRBJ2-7	CASRGTTYEQYF	TGTGCCAGCAGAGGGACTACCTACGAGCAGTACTTC
NA	TRBV21-1	NA	TRBJ2-6	CASSKVQGPGANVLTF	TGTGCCAGCAGCAAAGTTCAGGGGCCTGGGGCCAACGTCCTGACTTTC
NA	TRBV19	NA	TRBJ2-2	CASGPSRHTGELFF	TGTGCCAGCGGTCCATCGCGGCACACCGGGGAGCTGTTTTTT
NA	TRBV21-1	NA	TRBJ2-3	CASSKQVRGVRSTDTQYF	TGTGCCAGCAGCAAACAAGTTCGGGGGGTAAGGAGCACAGATACGCAGTATTTT
many	TRBV11-2	NA	TRBJ1-2	CASSFRGYGYTF	TGTGCCAGCAGCTTTAGAGGCTATGGCTACACCTTC
many	TRBV7-3	NA	TRBJ2-1	CASSLIGGTYNEQFF	TGTGCCAGCAGCTTAATAGGCGGGACCTACAATGAGCAGTTCTTC
NA	TRBV7-2	NA	TRBJ1-6	CASTPSRRGNSPLHF	TGTGCCAGCACCCCATCCCGTCGGGGTAATTCACCCCTCCACTTT
many	TRBV11-2	NA	TRBJ1-1	CASSLVTGEAFF	TGTGCCAGCAGCTTAGTAACGGGTGAAGCTTTCTTT
many	TRBV3-1	NA	TRBJ2-3	CASSEGATDTQYF	TGTGCCAGCAGCGAAGGAGCCACGGATACGCAGTATTTT
NA	TRBV2	TRBD2	TRBJ2-1	CASRGTSGSLIEQFF	TGTGCCAGCAGAGGGACTAGCGGGAGTCTCATTGAGCAGTTCTTC
few	TRBV28	NA	TRBJ1-1	CASSLTAQNTEAFF	TGTGCCAGCAGTTTAACAGCTCAGAACACTGAAGCTTTCTTT
few	TRBV6-5	NA	TRBJ2-1	CASSYSRQPLYNEQFF	TGTGCCAGCAGTTACTCGAGACAGCCCCTCTACAATGAGCAGTTCTTC
NA	TRBV29-1	NA	TRBJ2-3	CSVHTYPGTDTQYF	TGCAGCGTTCACACGTACCCCGGCACAGATACGCAGTATTTT
many	TRBV10-2	NA	TRBJ1-5	CASSEMVGQPQHF	TGCGCCAGCAGTGAAATGGTCGGTCAGCCCCAGCATTTT